The rows below give T cell receptor beta chains drawn from one sample of a study of neoadjuvant anti-PD-1 for oral cavity cancer. Using immunoSEQ multiplex PCR, the repertoire was profiled, and TCRdb retains in-frame clones only, with some absent. The sample comprises tens of thousands of clones, approximately 87% of which are singletons, and 2.5% to 3.5% rests with the top ten. The sequenced sample was PBMCs, obtained after nivolumab (anti-PD-1) treatment. These receptors all stem from a person aged 40 to 85 with oral cavity squamous cell carcinoma. CDR3s include the opening cysteine and the closing phenylalanine or tryptophan. The order of the fields is V gene, D gene, CDR3 length, J gene, clone size, CDR3 DNA, CDR3 protein. The D gene is left open where the match is weak. Size tells how often a clone was seen (once, few, many) or the class of an expanded clone, and some rows leave it out.

TRBV27	TRBD1	17	TRBJ2-7	NA	TGTGCCAGCAGTCGGGACAGCCCGAGGGCAACCTCCTACGAGCAGTACTTC	CASSRDSPRATSYEQYF
TRBV9	NA	12	TRBJ2-3	few	TGTGCCAGCAGCGTAGCTGCAGATACGCAGTATTTT	CASSVAADTQYF
TRBV5-4	TRBD2	16	TRBJ2-5	few	TGTGCCAGCAGCTCGGAACATACTAGCGGGCGGGAGACCCAGTACTTC	CASSSEHTSGRETQYF
TRBV4-1	NA	17	TRBJ2-3	NA	TGCGCCAGCAGCCATTGGGGGAGAGAGTCTAGCACAGATACGCAGTATTTT	CASSHWGRESSTDTQYF
TRBV7-3	TRBD1	15	TRBJ2-7	NA	TGTGCCAGCAGCTTATCAGACAGGGGGTCCCACGAGCAGTACTTC	CASSLSDRGSHEQYF
TRBV6-1	NA	18	TRBJ2-5	NA	TGTGCCAGCAGTGATGCCGTCAAATTGAGGAGGTACCAAGAGACCCAGTACTTC	CASSDAVKLRRYQETQYF
TRBV30	TRBD1	12	TRBJ1-1	few	TGTGCCTGGGGACAGGGGATCACTGAAGCTTTCTTT	CAWGQGITEAFF
TRBV27	NA	14	TRBJ1-4	once	TGTGCCAGCAGCATGACAGAGACTAATGAAAAACTGTTTTTT	CASSMTETNEKLFF
TRBV18	NA	15	TRBJ2-1	NA	TGTGCCAGCTCACCACTCGGCCCCCCGGTCAATGAGCAGTTCTTC	CASSPLGPPVNEQFF
TRBV5-1	NA	15	TRBJ2-1	NA	TGCGCCAGCAGCGCGGCCGGGACAATCTACAATGAGCAGTTCTTC	CASSAAGTIYNEQFF
TRBV20-1	NA	11	TRBJ1-2	NA	TGCAGTGCTACTGGGAGCTATGGCTACACCTTC	CSATGSYGYTF
TRBV28	TRBD2	16	TRBJ2-2	NA	TGTGCCAGCAGTTTGTGGGGACTAGCGACCACCGGGGAGCTGTTTTTT	CASSLWGLATTGELFF
TRBV18	NA	15	TRBJ2-1	NA	TGTGCCAGCTCACCTAACAGCGCCGGCGGGGATGAGCAGTTCTTC	CASSPNSAGGDEQFF
TRBV5-4	NA	13	TRBJ2-7	NA	TGTGCCATGGGGTTTACAGGTCCTTACGAGCAGTACTTC	CAMGFTGPYEQYF
TRBV30	NA	15	TRBJ1-5	NA	TGTGCCTGGAGTGTACGCAGGCAGGGAGGTCAGCCCCAGCATTTT	CAWSVRRQGGQPQHF
TRBV7-9	NA	12	TRBJ2-7	NA	TGTGCCAGCAGCTTAGTGGGTACGGGGCAGTACTTC	CASSLVGTGQYF
TRBV5-1	TRBD2	15	TRBJ2-2	few	TGCGCCAGCACACAGCGGGGGGCGAACACCGGGGAGCTGTTTTTT	CASTQRGANTGELFF
TRBV2	NA	13	TRBJ1-1	NA	TGTGCCAGCAGGGGACCTTTGAACACTGAAGCTTTCTTT	CASRGPLNTEAFF
TRBV28	NA	14	TRBJ1-5	NA	TGTGCCAGCAGCCTATCACAGGGTCATCAGCCCCAGCATTTT	CASSLSQGHQPQHF
TRBV6-1	NA	14	TRBJ1-2	few	TGTGCCAGCAGCTTGAGGACGGATCCGGGGGGCTACACCTTC	CASSLRTDPGGYTF
TRBV30	NA	14	TRBJ2-5	NA	TGTGCCTGGAGTGTACTAGAGCCTTGGGAGACCCAGTACTTC	CAWSVLEPWETQYF
TRBV10-1	TRBD2	17	TRBJ2-3	NA	TGCGCCAGCAGTGAGTCGACTCTGCGGGGAGGGGCAGATACGCAGTATTTT	CASSESTLRGGADTQYF
TRBV7-9	TRBD1	15	TRBJ2-7	NA	TGTGCCAGCAGCTTACGTTGGGGACAGGAGAGCGAGCAGTACTTC	CASSLRWGQESEQYF
TRBV13	TRBD2	16	TRBJ2-7	NA	TGTGCCAGCAGCGAGCATGCCGGACTAGTAAGAGGCGAGCAGTACTTC	CASSEHAGLVRGEQYF
TRBV2	NA	15	TRBJ1-4	once	TGTGCCAGCAGTGATAGTGGGCAGTCTAATGAAAAACTGTTTTTT	CASSDSGQSNEKLFF
TRBV4-1	NA	17	TRBJ2-1	few	TGCGCCAGCAGCCAAGCCCCGAGTGGCGGGGCCTACAATGAGCAGTTCTTC	CASSQAPSGGAYNEQFF
TRBV28	TRBD1	14	TRBJ1-5	NA	TGTGCCAGCAGTCCGGGACAGCACACTCAGCCCCAGCATTTT	CASSPGQHTQPQHF
TRBV9	TRBD1	15	TRBJ2-2	NA	TGTGCCAGCAGCGTATCGGGACAGGCTACCGGGGAGCTGTTTTTT	CASSVSGQATGELFF
TRBV7-2	NA	15	TRBJ1-1	NA	TGTGCCAGCAGCTTAGCGCTTGGCAGAAACACTGAAGCTTTCTTT	CASSLALGRNTEAFF
TRBV6-1	NA	14	TRBJ2-5	NA	TGTGCCAGCAGTGAAGTGGGCTCCCGGGGGACCCAGTACTTC	CASSEVGSRGTQYF
TRBV7-9	NA	15	TRBJ1-2	NA	TGTGCCAGCAGCCTCTCCCGTAATTATAACTATGGCTACACCTTC	CASSLSRNYNYGYTF
TRBV6-1	NA	13	TRBJ2-7	NA	TGTGCCAGCAGTGACCCTAACAGGCTCCGGCAGTACTTC	CASSDPNRLRQYF
TRBV5-1	NA	14	TRBJ2-7	NA	TGCGCCAGCACCACGGGGCGAGCTGCACAGGAGCAGTACTTC	CASTTGRAAQEQYF
TRBV6-5	TRBD1	16	TRBJ2-1	NA	TGTGCCAGCAGTTACTCGCCGAGGGGGCTTTACAATGAGCAGTTCTTC	CASSYSPRGLYNEQFF
TRBV29-1	NA	9	TRBJ1-2	few	TGCAGCGTTGAGGATGGCTACACCTTC	CSVEDGYTF
TRBV21-1	NA	15	TRBJ2-7	NA	TGTGCCAGCAGCCAACCCCCTAGGGGATCCTACGAGCAGTACTTC	CASSQPPRGSYEQYF
TRBV13	TRBD1	15	TRBJ2-2	once	TGTGCCAGCAGCTCGAGAAACAGGGGGCCCGGGGAGCTGTTTTTT	CASSSRNRGPGELFF
TRBV19	NA	16	TRBJ2-1	NA	TGTGCCAGTAGTATCTCGGGGGAAGGTTCCTACAATGAGCAGTTCTTC	CASSISGEGSYNEQFF
TRBV30	NA	12	TRBJ1-5	NA	TGTGCCTGGGGGACTACGGGGGAGCCCCAGCATTTT	CAWGTTGEPQHF
TRBV6-5	NA	11	TRBJ2-7	NA	TGTGCCAGCAGGACTATATACGAGCAGTACTTC	CASRTIYEQYF
TRBV11-1	NA	15	TRBJ2-1	NA	TGTGCCAGCAGCTTAGTGGGGGCGTATTACAATGAGCAGTTCTTC	CASSLVGAYYNEQFF
TRBV6-1	NA	12	TRBJ1-3	NA	TGTGCCAGCAGTGAAAGGGTGGCCACCATATATTTT	CASSERVATIYF
TRBV6-1	TRBD1	14	TRBJ2-7	NA	TGTGCCAGCACCCAGGGGGACACCGACTACGAGCAGTACTTC	CASTQGDTDYEQYF
TRBV30	NA	11	TRBJ1-2	NA	TGTGCCTGGAGTATCGGCTATGGCTACACCTTC	CAWSIGYGYTF
TRBV9	TRBD2	17	TRBJ2-1	NA	TGTGCCAGCAGCGTAGCTGGTGGCGGGGGGGCCTACAATGAGCAGTTCTTC	CASSVAGGGGAYNEQFF
TRBV30	NA	13	TRBJ2-1	NA	TGTGCCTGGACCTTCGGACTTGCCAATGAGCAGTTCTTC	CAWTFGLANEQFF
TRBV5-1	NA	14	TRBJ1-4	NA	TGCGCCAGCAGCTTGGATAGGGCGAAAGAAAAACTGTTTTTT	CASSLDRAKEKLFF